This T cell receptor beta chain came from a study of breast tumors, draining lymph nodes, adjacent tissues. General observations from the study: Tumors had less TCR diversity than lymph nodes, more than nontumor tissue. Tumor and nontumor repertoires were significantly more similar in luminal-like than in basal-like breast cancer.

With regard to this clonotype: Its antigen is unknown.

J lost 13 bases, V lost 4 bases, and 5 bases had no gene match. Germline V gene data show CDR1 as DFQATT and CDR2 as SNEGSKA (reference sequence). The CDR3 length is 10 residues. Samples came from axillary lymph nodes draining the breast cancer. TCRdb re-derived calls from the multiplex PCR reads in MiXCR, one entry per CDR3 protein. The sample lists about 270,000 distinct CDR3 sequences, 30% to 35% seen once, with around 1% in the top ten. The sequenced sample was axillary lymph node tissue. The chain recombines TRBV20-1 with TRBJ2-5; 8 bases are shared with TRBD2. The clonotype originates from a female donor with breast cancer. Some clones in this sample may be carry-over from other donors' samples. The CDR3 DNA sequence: TGCAGTGCTATTAGCGGGACCGCGTACTTC. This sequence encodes CSAISGTAYF.